This TCR beta chain was captured by sequencing in a study of response to subunit inactivated influenza vaccine. Study-wide points: It was suggested by the authors that few new T cells are recruited by each seasonal influenza vaccination.

For this clonotype: The antigen is not known. A junction boundary mismatches the germline segment, possibly from a read error.

Each CDR3 protein gets one entry after TCRdb re-called the RT-PCR reads with MiXCR. The sample has about 830,000 distinct CDR3 sequences, around 18% seen once. Source: PBMCs from blood, taken 5 days after vaccination. The clonotype originates from a man aged 45-65 years who received an inactivated influenza vaccine.

The CDR3 spells CANFKSGKVYIEQFF. The CDR3 DNA is TGCGCCAACTTCAAGAGCGGGAAGGTGTACATTGAGCAGTTCTTC. The chain has TRBV5-1 and TRBJ2-1; 7 nucleotides line up with TRBD2. Germline V gives CDR1 SGHRS, CDR2 YFSETQ. The CDR3 loop spans 15 amino acids.